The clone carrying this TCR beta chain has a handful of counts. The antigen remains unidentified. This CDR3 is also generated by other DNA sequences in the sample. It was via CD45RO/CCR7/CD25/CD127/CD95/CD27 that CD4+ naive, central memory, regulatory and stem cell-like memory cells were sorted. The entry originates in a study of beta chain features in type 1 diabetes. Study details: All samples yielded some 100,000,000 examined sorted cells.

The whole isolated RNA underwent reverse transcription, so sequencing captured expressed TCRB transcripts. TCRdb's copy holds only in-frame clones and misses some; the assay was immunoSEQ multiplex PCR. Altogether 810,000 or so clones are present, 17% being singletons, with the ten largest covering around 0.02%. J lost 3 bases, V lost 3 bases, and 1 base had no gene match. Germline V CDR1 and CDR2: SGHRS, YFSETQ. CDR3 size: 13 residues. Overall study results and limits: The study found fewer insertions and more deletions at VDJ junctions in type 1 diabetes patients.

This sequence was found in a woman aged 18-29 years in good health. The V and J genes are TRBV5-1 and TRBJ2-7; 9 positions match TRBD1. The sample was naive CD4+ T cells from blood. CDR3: CASSSGQGYEQYF. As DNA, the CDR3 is TGCGCCAGCAGCTCGGGACAGGGCTACGAGCAGTACTTC.